This T cell receptor (beta chain) is drawn from a study of blood T cell repertoires in COVID-19. Across the whole study: The United States, Italy and Spain provided the acute and convalescent COVID-19 samples. The cDNA or gDNA used as material had been derived from T cells, B-cell-depleted T cells, or PBMCs.

Original processing notes: Scientists estimated how many nucleated cells there were by amplifying reference gene primers. Some clones are missing from TCRdb's copy, which holds only in-frame ones; the method was immunoSEQ multiplex PCR. From that table come the V and J calls and clone size; the DNA was used to work out D and trimming. In the table there are 170,000 or so clones, approximately 88% of which are singletons. The source is a woman in her sixties with acute or convalescent COVID-19. The source material was peripheral blood.

The CDR3 DNA follows: TGTGCCAGCAGCCAGGACTCCACCTACGAGCAGTACTTC. Its protein product is CASSQDSTYEQYF. The chain combines TRBV12-3 or TRBV12-4 with TRBJ2-7; maybe TRBD2 (5 bases). The V end was cut by 6 bases, the J end by 2 bases, with 11 bases between. CDR3 length: 13 residues.